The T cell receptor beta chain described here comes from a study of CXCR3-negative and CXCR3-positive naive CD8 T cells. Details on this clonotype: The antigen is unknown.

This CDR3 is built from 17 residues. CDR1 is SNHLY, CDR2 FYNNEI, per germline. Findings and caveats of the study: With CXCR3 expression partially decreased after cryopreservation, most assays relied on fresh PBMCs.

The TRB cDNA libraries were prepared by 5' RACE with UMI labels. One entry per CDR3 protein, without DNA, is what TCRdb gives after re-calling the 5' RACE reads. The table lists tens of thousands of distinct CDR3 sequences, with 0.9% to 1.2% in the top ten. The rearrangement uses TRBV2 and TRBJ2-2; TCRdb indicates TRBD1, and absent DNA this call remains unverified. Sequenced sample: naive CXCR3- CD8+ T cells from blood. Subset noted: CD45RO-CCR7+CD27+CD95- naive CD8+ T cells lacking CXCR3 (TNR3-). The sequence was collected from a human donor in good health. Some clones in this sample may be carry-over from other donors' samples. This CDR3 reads CASSRRSGQGGTGGLFF.